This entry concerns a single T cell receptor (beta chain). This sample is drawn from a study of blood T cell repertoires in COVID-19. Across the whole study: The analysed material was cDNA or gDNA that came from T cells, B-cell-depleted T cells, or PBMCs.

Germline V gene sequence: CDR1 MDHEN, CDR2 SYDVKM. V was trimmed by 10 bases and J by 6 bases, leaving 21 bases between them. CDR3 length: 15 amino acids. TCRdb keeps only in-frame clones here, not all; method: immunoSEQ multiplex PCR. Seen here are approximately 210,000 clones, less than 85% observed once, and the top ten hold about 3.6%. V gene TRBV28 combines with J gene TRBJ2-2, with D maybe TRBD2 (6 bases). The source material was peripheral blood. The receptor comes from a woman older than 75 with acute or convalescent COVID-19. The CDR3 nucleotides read TGTGCCACCAACGGCGGGGACCTCCGTCCCGGGGAGCTGTTTTTT. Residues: CATNGGDLRPGELFF.